This is a list of T cell receptor beta chains from one sample in a study of beta chain features in type 1 diabetes. The method was immunoSEQ multiplex PCR; TCRdb's version includes in-frame clones alone and lacks a portion of them. The sample records approximately 250,000 clones, roughly 14% being singletons. The sequenced material came from naive CD4+ T cells from blood. The receptors shown here come from a woman aged 40 to 50 in good health. The CDR3 runs from the conserved cysteine through the conserved F or W. D genes are given only for firm matches. Clone size is shown for a subset of rows, as once, few, many or a class of expanded clone.

V	D	J	size	DNA	CDR3
TRBV5-4	.	TRBJ1-2	few	TGTGCCAGCAGCTTCGACGGGAACTATGGCTACACCTTC	CASSFDGNYGYTF
TRBV9	.	TRBJ1-3	few	TGTGCCAGCAGCGGCCCCGCCGGCTCTGGAAACACCATATATTTT	CASSGPAGSGNTIYF
TRBV7-9	.	TRBJ1-2	.	TGTGCCAGCAGCTTATGGGGGGGAGCTAACTATGGCTACACCTTC	CASSLWGGANYGYTF
TRBV7-9	.	TRBJ2-3	many	TGTGCCAGCAGCGCCCGACTGAGCACAGATACGCAGTATTTT	CASSARLSTDTQYF
TRBV9	TRBD1	TRBJ1-4	.	TGTGCCAGCAGCGGGGGGACAGGAAATGAAAAACTGTTTTTT	CASSGGTGNEKLFF
TRBV4-3	TRBD2	TRBJ2-1	.	TGCGCCAGCAGCCCGCGACTAGCGGGGGCCTACAATGAGCAGTTCTTC	CASSPRLAGAYNEQFF
TRBV7-9	.	TRBJ2-7	few	TGTGCCAGCAGCTTATTGGGCCAGTCCTACGAGCAGTACTTC	CASSLLGQSYEQYF
TRBV7-8	.	TRBJ2-7	.	TGTGCCAGCAGCTATTCGGCGGGGCCCTACGAGCAGTACTTC	CASSYSAGPYEQYF
TRBV18	.	TRBJ1-5	.	TGTGCCAGCTCACCGGGAGAGAATCAGCCCCAGCATTTT	CASSPGENQPQHF
TRBV7-2	.	TRBJ2-7	.	TGTGCCAGCAGCCCCCCCAACAGTCTTGGCTCCTACGAGCAGTACTTC	CASSPPNSLGSYEQYF
TRBV29-1	TRBD1	TRBJ1-6	.	TGCAGCGTTCGGACAGGGGTCTCACCCCTCCACTTT	CSVRTGVSPLHF
TRBV7-2	.	TRBJ2-1	few	TGTGCCAGCAGCAACCTGGGCGGGTGGCACTACAATGAGCAGTTCTTC	CASSNLGGWHYNEQFF
TRBV6-5	TRBD1	TRBJ1-5	few	TGTGCCAGCCGGGACAGGGAGGACCAGCCCCAGCATTTT	CASRDREDQPQHF
TRBV11-2	.	TRBJ2-7	few	TGTGCCAGCAGTAACGGGGGAACCTACGAGCAGTACTTC	CASSNGGTYEQYF
TRBV4-3	.	TRBJ1-5	.	TGCGCCAGCAGCCAAGATCGAGAGGCTCAGCCCCAGCATTTT	CASSQDREAQPQHF
TRBV18	TRBD2	TRBJ2-7	.	TGTGCCAGCTCACCGGTCCATCGGGGGGGCACCTCCTACGAGCAGTACTTC	CASSPVHRGGTSYEQYF
TRBV4-3	.	TRBJ1-2	.	TGCGCCAGCAGCCAAGTAGGAGGGGCCGGTGGCTACACCTTC	CASSQVGGAGGYTF
TRBV5-4	.	TRBJ2-2	.	TGTGCCAGCAGCTTGAAGGGGTTGAACACCGGGGAGCTGTTTTTT	CASSLKGLNTGELFF